Presented here are 11 T cell receptor beta chains from one specimen sequenced in a study of cytotoxic CD8 clonotypes in ibrutinib-treated CLL. Some clones are missing from TCRdb's copy, which holds only in-frame ones; the method was immunoSEQ multiplex PCR. This table holds tens of thousands of clones, less than 75% found once. Specimen: PBMCs, collected before ibrutinib treatment. The source is a human donor with chronic lymphocytic leukemia.

The gene calls are TRBV5-1 and TRBJ2-7; 7 bases match TRBD1. Germline CDR1 is SGHRS and CDR2 is YFSETQ. V shed 5 bases, J shed 12 bases, and the junction held 14 bases outside the gene matches. The CDR3 spans 13 residues. The CDR3 nucleotides read TGCGCCAGCAGACCCCATACAGGGGCTGGTTTGTACTTC. It specifies CASRPHTGAGLYF.

In DNA form, the CDR3 reads TGTGCCACCTCAACAGGGGATCACAATGAAAAACTGTTTTTT. Amino acids: CATSTGDHNEKLFF. V is TRBV19 and J is TRBJ1-4, with 7 bases aligning to TRBD1. V shed 10 bases and J 5 bases; nucleotides not matched to a gene: 10. CDR1 LNHDA and CDR2 SQIVND come from the germline V gene (reference sequence). This CDR3 is 14 amino acids long.

The chain is built from TRBV29-1 and TRBJ2-7; 9 bases are shared with TRBD2. The junction had 6 bases not matched to a gene; V was cut back by 1 base and J by 5 bases. This CDR3 comprises 14 residues. Looked up from germline, CDR1 is SQVTM and CDR2 is ANQGSEA. CDR3 in DNA: TGCAGCGTTGAAGGACTAGCGGAAACGGACGAGCAGTACTTC. It encodes CSVEGLAETDEQYF.

This clone came up once. The genes are TRBV29-1 and TRBJ1-1; 8 bases are a match to TRBD1. The V gene's germline CDR1 is SQVTM and CDR2 ANQGSEA. V lost 3 bases to trimming and J lost 5 bases; unmatched junction nucleotides: 11. There are 15 residues in the CDR3. The CDR3 spells CSVEPRQGLFTEAFF. CDR3 nucleotide sequence: TGCAGCGTTGAGCCGCGACAGGGGCTGTTTACTGAAGCTTTCTTT.

The chain has TRBV6-1 and TRBJ1-1; 7 bases fit TRBD1. V lost 8 bases, J lost 1 base, and 4 bases stayed unmatched. Per the germline V gene, CDR1 is MNHNS and CDR2 is SASEGT. There are 13 residues in the CDR3. The CDR3 loop is CASSRTGNTEAFF. CDR3 bases: TGTGCCAGCTCCAGGACAGGGAACACTGAAGCTTTCTTT.

This clone was counted between two and nine times. V and J are TRBV4-1 and TRBJ2-1; D remains ambiguous. There are 13 residues in the CDR3. V was trimmed by 1 base and J by 1 base, leaving 2 bases between them. Germline-derived CDR1 and CDR2 are MGHRA and YSYEKL. CDR3 in amino acids: CASSQASYNEQFF. The CDR3 coding sequence is TGCGCCAGCAGCCAAGCTTCCTACAATGAGCAGTTCTTC.

The chain joins TRBV11-2 to TRBJ2-1, with D uncertain. Germline assignment: CDR1 SGHAT and CDR2 FQNNGV. This CDR3 comprises 12 residues. V lost 3 bases and J lost 10, with 10 bases in between. CDR3 bases: TGTGCCAGCAGCTTGGGATTCTGGGAGCAGTTCTTC. It yields the protein CASSLGFWEQFF.

CDR3 nucleotides: TGTGCCAGCAGTTACCGGAACAGGGGCGCGGGGTATGGCTACACCTTC. Translating it yields CASSYRNRGAGYGYTF. The rearrangement links TRBV6-5 to TRBJ1-2; 7 bases align to TRBD1. The CDR3 loop spans 16 amino acids. The V gene's germline CDR1 is MNHEY and CDR2 SVGAGI. Unmatched junction bases numbered 11, after V lost 2 bases and J lost 5 bases.

The J gene is TRBJ1-1, the V gene TRBV27; the match to TRBD1 covers 11 bases. CDR1 and CDR2 (germline): MNHEY, SMNVEV (reference sequence). Trimming took 5 bases from V and 4 from J; bases not matched to a gene: 12. This CDR3 has 17 residues. The CDR3, as DNA: TGTGCCAGCAGTCAGTATGGACAGGGGGCAATTTTCACTGAAGCTTTCTTT. Residues: CASSQYGQGAIFTEAFF.

This clone was counted a single time. The rearrangement uses TRBV6-5 and TRBJ2-2, with D tentatively TRBD1 or TRBD2 (5 bases each). CDR3 size: 16 residues. The V gene's germline CDR1 is MNHEY and CDR2 SVGAGI. V shed 2 bases and J shed 4 bases, with 14 bases lying between them. The DNA of the CDR3 is TGTGCCAGCAGTTACCTTTGGGGGAAGCTCACCGGGGAGCTGTTTTTT. Translated: CASSYLWGKLTGELFF.

This chain uses TRBV5-1 with TRBJ2-3; D may be TRBD2 (6 bases). CDR3 length equals 13 residues. The germline V and J ends were trimmed by 4 bases and 4 bases, with 10 bases remaining between them. CDR1 is SGHRS and CDR2 is YFSETQ in the germline V gene. In DNA, the CDR3 is TGCGCCAGCAGCACGGGGGTAGCAGATACGCAGTATTTT. It yields the protein CASSTGVADTQYF.